The present T cell receptor (beta chain) was sequenced within a study of cytomegalovirus exposure and HLA in healthy donors (TCRdb year 2017). A note on the overall study: According to an earlier analysis of a few hundred of the donors, about 179 million T cells yielded 120 million or so unique TCR beta sequences and around 300 Gb of sequence data. An early release covering 550 to 650 HLA-typed donors comprised about 300 gigabases of sequencing data and some 79 million unique TCR sequences. Of the roughly 400 genotyped donors, less than 85% were placed in the genetic ancestry cluster associated with self-reported Caucasian donors. The study was designed to test whether signatures of past pathogen exposure could be identified by cataloging public T cell receptors. The T cell repertoires of around 670 subjects were profiled by immunosequencing and related to cytomegalovirus serostatus. Along with the 666-subject first cohort, a separate validation cohort of approximately 110 different subjects was used. To predict cytomegalovirus infection status, the study brought together high-throughput TCR immunosequencing, statistical association of individual TCRs with disease status, and machine learning. In a later analysis, previously published TCR beta repertoires from several hundred donors were re-analyzed and high-resolution HLA genotyping was added so that TCR occurrence patterns could be studied. Rather than using new phenotypic data, the later analysis identified candidate immune exposures from TCR beta sequences and from how often those sequences occurred across donors. An earlier analysis of 500 to 750 of the donors applied high-throughput TCR beta sequencing to assess whether each TCR beta V gene segment acted as functional or pseudogenic. Donor age, sex, ethnicity and CMV serostatus were collected together with the repertoire data. A later genetic analysis took genome-wide SNP genotypes for about 55% of the 666 donors and used that subset as a discovery cohort. Every discovery cohort repertoire had been produced on one sequencing platform. HLA typing covered class I and class II loci at four-digit resolution. Typing coverage varied by locus: roughly 629-640 donors for A, B, C, DRB1 and DQB1; some 520 for DQA1; about 590 for DPA1; under 490 for DPB1. About five DR-DQ haplotypes were treated as single units for association and clustering because of strong linkage in the cohort. Among 300 to 450 genotyped donors of the cohort, an average of roughly 240,000 unique TCR beta nucleotide sequences were sequenced per donor, roughly a sixth of them non-productive.

Comment on this clone: What antigen it recognizes has not been identified. Base qualities are not provided; no much larger clone lies one nucleotide away.

Receptors were amplified or captured by the immunoSEQ multiplex PCR assay. A mixture of 60 forward primers for TCR Vbeta segments and 13 reverse primers for TCR Jbeta segments was used in the multiplex PCR. A multiplex PCR assay on genomic DNA amplified the CDR3 region of rearranged TCR beta genes. Amplified TCR beta libraries were sequenced as 87-base-pair reads on the Illumina HiSeq System. On the authors' methods: Across the roughly 700 repertoires, a later analysis counted 60 million to 90 million unique TCR beta chains, around 11 million of which were shared by at least two donors. Raw reads were error-corrected and collapsed into unique sequences with a nearest-neighbor algorithm that merged closely related sequences to remove PCR and sequencing errors. CDR3 sequences were aligned to IMGT reference sequences to assign V, D and J gene segments. For a sequence to be retained, a match of at least six nucleotides was required to both a V gene segment and a J gene segment. Rearrangements were classified as productive when the CDR3 lacked stop codons and remained in frame with V and J, and all other rearrangements were classified as non-productive. Following IMGT convention, CDR3 was defined as the stretch from the second conserved V-encoded cysteine to the conserved J-encoded phenylalanine. The earlier analysis of some 580 of the donors excluded any sequence lacking an unambiguous match to a single V gene segment. In an earlier analysis of several hundred of the donors, V segments were called functional above 56.7% productive rearrangements and were called segregating when the between-donor standard deviation exceeded 5%. A statistical classification framework was built to diagnose cytomegalovirus status from the catalog of TCR beta chain sequences. In a later analysis, TCR nucleotide sequences were compared against IMGT/GENE-DB human TR gene sequences so that V and J genes could be assigned. A later analysis assigned CDR3 sequences and most-parsimonious VDJ recombination scenarios with the TCRdist pipeline. A later analysis defined each TCR beta chain by its CDR3 amino acid sequence plus V-gene family, and excluded reads lacking a unique V-gene family. As a way to deal with suspected cross-contamination and a sequencing artifact, a later analysis dropped nearly 600 nucleotide sequences that were highly shared and had low generation probability. For each public chain, a later analysis derived a clonal expansion index from normalized ranks of inferred template counts within each repertoire. In a later analysis, generation probabilities were computed using a VDJ recombination model fitted to out-of-frame rearrangements, and the results were checked against IGoR. In a later analysis, hypergeometric tests were used to score TCR-TCR, TCR-HLA and TCR-CMV co-occurrence, with a repertoire-size bias correction applied to TCR pairs. A later analysis estimated false discovery rates by permuting HLA or CMV assignments 20 times. In a later analysis, co-occurring TCRs were grouped using DBSCAN, and TCRdist sequence similarity was added for clustering within HLA-allele-positive subsets. Repertoires with fewer than 30,000 or more than 120,000 public chains were left out of co-occurrence clustering, as were five repertoires with anomalous nucleotide sharing. Drawn from immuneACCESS, this table holds only the in-frame rearrangements with V and J called that TCRdb kept. Clones are partly lost; checked studies trace under half to an unresolved V gene and leave the rest unexplained. V and J calls and clone size come straight from that table; D and trimming were deduced from the DNA. Recorded for this sample are about 110,000 clones; about 70% of them occurred a single time. Less than 3.5% of the sample is held by the ten biggest clonotypes.

Results and caveats for the whole study, not just this receptor: An earlier analysis of around 540 of the donors showed that most TCR beta V segments appeared in productive rearrangements either about 87% or about 30% of the time, which broadly matched IMGT annotations. The classifier was reported to diagnose cytomegalovirus status with high specificity and sensitivity in both the original and validation cohorts. At a false discovery rate of 0.05, a later analysis linked 15,000 to 20,000 TCR beta sequences to specific HLA alleles. Some 16 rarely observed V segments, including chromosome 9 orphons, were excluded from the earlier analysis of just under 600 of the donors because counts were too low. In the study, some 180 TCR beta chains were listed as associated with cytomegalovirus. It was suggested by the authors that the approach could potentially be generalized to other disease states and immunological phenotypes. A further reported finding was that TCR beta sequences accurately predicted the HLA-A and HLA-B alleles for most subjects in the first cohort. Immune exposure information for the cohort was limited to CMV serostatus. Because the 87-base-pair reads could not distinguish some IMGT-functional V segments, including TRBV6-2 and TRBV6-3, those segments were excluded. A later analysis found that most CMV-associated TCR beta chains appeared HLA-restricted, with HLA associations seemingly driven largely by CMV exposure. The sequencing pipeline was judged likely to have produced a cluster of highly shared sequence variants as a technical artifact. Correlated functional status among segregating V segments might be attributable to linkage disequilibrium, but an unknown experimental factor could not be ruled out. When HLA alleles, especially DR and DQ, strongly co-occurred, attributing TCR associations to individual alleles was difficult. A later genetic analysis reported fewer N-insertions in productive TCRs among donors in an Asian-associated ancestry cluster than the roughly 700-donor mean. This cohort had only TCR beta chains sequenced, and the lack of alpha or paired-chain data limited which features could be detected. In a later analysis, the rate of TCR association differed among HLA loci, with DRB1 alleles having the most associated TCRs and HLA-C alleles having the fewest. HLA typing was unavailable for some donors at each locus, so association tests used only the typed subset. An association between a missense DCLRE1C variant and V-gene and J-gene trimming of TCR beta chains was found in a later genetic analysis and replicated in an independent cohort. In a later analysis, HLA-associated TCR beta chains showed more clonal expansion and lower generation probabilities than non-associated chains that were equally common. Several of the top co-occurrence clusters appeared to be linked to parvovirus B19, influenza, CMV and Epstein-Barr virus, according to a later analysis. The presence/absence analyses assumed that sequencing depth was roughly uniform across donors, and that assumption may not be true. Across donors, most TCR sequences were observed very rarely, whereas some public TCRs were present in many individuals. In vitro tests confirmed that a few of the cytomegalovirus-associated TCR beta chains recognize cytomegalovirus antigens.

The cohort comprised some 680 healthy bone marrow donors. At the time of sampling, every cohort member was nominally healthy, though immune exposures that went unrecorded were likely present. The donor was CMV seronegative and was included in the group of about 350 seronegative cohort members. A peripheral blood sample was collected from each donor, and TCR beta sequencing was performed on peripheral blood mononuclear cells. Genomic DNA extraction from the blood cell samples was performed with the Qiagen DNeasy Blood Extraction Kit. The CDR3 sequence holds 11 residues, the cysteine and phenylalanine included. Kept here is only the CDR3 DNA, which spans 33 bases and is read in frame from base 1. A distance of 8 bases separates the germline ends of V and J, which lose 4 bases and 5 bases respectively. Per the germline V gene (reference sequence), GTSNPN is the CDR1 and SVGIG is the CDR2.

This clonotype originated in a female donor in good health and CMV-seronegative. The chain was built from TRBV30 and TRBJ2-5; the D gene cannot be named for sure. What was sequenced was PBMCs. This receptor has the CDR3 CAWNARETQYF. The nucleotide sequence is TGTGCCTGGAACGCCCGGGAGACCCAGTACTTC.